The 18 T cell receptor beta chains listed next were all sequenced from one sample in a study of blood T cells in healthy people across ages. A second about 7 to 12 cycle PCR used barcoded and J-beta primers. One entry per CDR3 protein results from TCRdb running MiXCR on the 5' RACE reads. This sample has 650,000 to 900,000 distinct CDR3 sequences, with less than 80% found just once. Sequenced material: blood. The receptors come from a man aged 25 to 40 in good health.

The rearrangement links TRBV6-2 or TRBV6-3 to TRBJ2-6, with TRBD1 as a possible D gene (6 bases). CDR3 length: 18 residues. Trimming shortened V by 7 bases and J by 0 bases, and 19 bases separated the two germline ends. Per the germline V gene, CDR1 is MNHEY and CDR2 is SVGEGT. The DNA of the CDR3 is TGTGCCAGCACGGACCGGAACAGGGACCTCTCTGGGGCCAACGTCCTGACTTTC. It is translated as CASTDRNRDLSGANVLTF.

V and J are TRBV5-1 and TRBJ2-7; the D gene could be TRBD1 or TRBD2 (6 bases each). The DNA end favors TRBJ2-5, so the J call may be wrong. Germline V gene lookup returns CDR1 SGHRS and CDR2 YFSETQ. CDR3 length: 16 residues. CDR3 loop: CASSLDRKGGQETQYF. As DNA, the CDR3 is TGCGCCAGCAGCTTGGACAGGAAGGGGGGCCAAGAGACCCAGTACTTC.

The V and J genes are TRBV28 and TRBJ2-5; D possibly corresponds to TRBD1 (6 bases). This CDR3 spans 15 amino acids. From germline, CDR1 is MDHEN and CDR2 SYDVKM. Between the trimmed V and J ends, which lost 5 bases and 5 bases, there was a span of 18 bases. CDR3 nucleotides: TGTGCCAGCAGTCTAAACCTGGGGGCAGCGGAGACCCAGTACTTC. Its protein is CASSLNLGAAETQYF.

The chain links TRBV6-2 or TRBV6-3 to TRBJ2-4; D possibly corresponds to TRBD2 (5 bases). The CDR3 consists of 15 residues. V was trimmed by 8 bases and J by 3 bases, leaving 17 bases between them. The V gene's germline CDR1 is MNHEY and CDR2 SVGEGT. In DNA, the CDR3 is TGTGCCAGCTCCACGTTCCGGGATATCAAAAACATTCAGTACTTC. Translation: CASSTFRDIKNIQYF.

The chain links TRBV2 to TRBJ2-3; D gene uncertain. Germline V gene lookup returns CDR1 SNHLY and CDR2 FYNNEI. The germline V and J ends were trimmed by 11 bases and 1 base, with 10 bases remaining between them. The CDR3 is 12 residues long. The DNA for the CDR3 is TGTGCCGTTGAGAGTCGCACAGATACGCAGTATTTT. Amino acid sequence: CAVESRTDTQYF.

The rearrangement links TRBV4-1 to TRBJ2-1; 11 bases are shared with TRBD1. The CDR3 loop spans 14 amino acids. After removal of 7 bases from V and 7 bases from J, the junction contained 6 bases not matched to a gene. Germline CDR1 reads MGHRA; CDR2 reads YSYEKL. The CDR3 DNA sequence: TGCGCCAGCACTCCGGGACAGGGGGGAAATGAGCAGTTCTTC. Translating gives CASTPGQGGNEQFF.

Only a few counts were recorded for this clonotype. The chain links TRBV27 to TRBJ2-7, with TRBD2 as a possible D gene (5 bases). The DNA matches TRBJ2-5 better at its end, which makes the J call doubtful. The CDR3 totals 14 residues. Germline values: CDR1 MNHEY, CDR2 SMNVEV (reference sequence). CDR3 in DNA: TGTGCCAGCAGTCCCACAACTAGAGGTGAGACCCAGTACTTC. Its protein is CASSPTTRGETQYF.

This clonotype was picked up one time. The chain recombines TRBV4-2 with TRBJ2-3, with 11 bases fitting TRBD2. With V trimmed by 2 bases and J by 4 bases, 8 bases remained unmatched. The CDR3 covers 17 residues. Germline V gene lookup returns CDR1 LGHNA and CDR2 YNFKEQ. The CDR3: CASSQKTSGERADTQYF. The CDR3 DNA sequence: TGTGCCAGCAGCCAAAAGACTAGCGGGGAGAGGGCAGATACGCAGTATTTT.

This sequence joins TRBV4-3 and TRBJ2-4; possibly TRBD1 or TRBD2 for D (7 bases each). The V gene's germline CDR1 is LGHNA and CDR2 YSLEER. Trimming removed 4 bases from V and 9 bases from J, with 22 bases in between. The CDR3 consists of 16 residues. The CDR3 is CASSRALQGGGGIQYF. The CDR3 bases are TGCGCCAGCAGCCGCGCGCTTCAAGGGGGCGGGGGCATTCAGTACTTC.

V usage is TRBV6-2 or TRBV6-3 and J usage is TRBJ2-5; the D gene is possibly TRBD2 (5 bases). The ends were cut back, 10 bases at V and 0 bases at J, with 24 bases in the middle. The CDR3 has 17 amino acids. Per germline, CDR1 MNHEY and CDR2 SVGEGT. The CDR3 protein is CATNREKQRSYQETQYF. The CDR3 nucleotides are TGTGCCACCAACCGAGAGAAACAGCGGTCGTACCAAGAGACCCAGTACTTC.

V is TRBV12-3 or TRBV12-4 and J is TRBJ2-1; D is uncertain. This CDR3 contains 16 residues. Trimming stripped 1 base from V and 3 bases from J, with 13 bases between. The CDR3 here is CASSLGADPVYNEQFF. The CDR3 DNA reads TGTGCCAGCAGTTTAGGCGCGGACCCCGTCTACAATGAGCAGTTCTTC.

The chain uses TRBV27 and TRBJ2-5; TRBD1 agrees at 7 bases. The end of the DNA aligns better with TRBJ2-7, so the J call may be wrong. This CDR3 contains 17 residues. Germline-derived CDR1 and CDR2 are MNHEY and SMNVEV (reference sequence). CDR3 region: CASSPLFTYGTAHEQYF. CDR3 bases: TGTGCCAGCAGCCCCCTGTTTACTTATGGGACAGCCCACGAGCAGTACTTC.

The gene calls are TRBV6-6 and TRBJ1-1, with TRBD1 as a possible D gene (6 bases). The CDR3 runs to 14 residues. Germline V gives CDR1 MNHNY, CDR2 SVGAGI (reference sequence). Between the trimmed V and J ends, which lost 5 bases and 0 bases, there was a span of 10 bases. The CDR3 DNA reads as TGTGCCAGCAGTCAACAGGGTGTGAACACTGAAGCTTTCTTT. The encoded protein is CASSQQGVNTEAFF.

A single count supports this clonotype. V usage is TRBV18 and J usage is TRBJ2-1; 7 bases are a match to TRBD2. CDR3 length: 15 residues. The junction had 5 bases not matched to a gene; V was cut back by 4 bases and J by 2 bases. The germline V gene has CDR1 KGHSH and CDR2 LQKENI. CDR3 sequence: CASSREGRAYNEQFF. CDR3 nucleotide sequence: TGTGCCAGCTCACGGGAAGGGAGGGCCTACAATGAGCAGTTCTTC. Drawing the rest from reference TRBV18 and TRBJ2-1, the complete variable domain is NAGVMQNPRHLVRRRGQEARLRCSPMKGHSHVYWYRQLPEEGLKFMVYLQKENIIDESGMPKERFSAEFPKEGPSILRIQQVVRGDSAAYFCASSREGRAYNEQFFGPGTRLTVL.

This chain joins TRBV7-3 and TRBJ2-1; 10 nucleotides match TRBD2. Trimming cost V 2 bases and J 3 bases; bases outside gene matches: 10. The germline V gene has CDR1 SGHTA and CDR2 FQGTGA. This CDR3 comprises 18 residues. This CDR3 is CASSLGPSGGRGYNEQFF. The CDR3 nucleotides read TGTGCCAGCAGCTTAGGTCCTAGCGGGGGAAGAGGCTACAATGAGCAGTTCTTC.

The CDR3 sequence is CASSPQRDRKQETQYF. The CDR3 bases are TGTGCCAGCAGCCCGCAGCGGGACAGGAAACAAGAGACCCAGTACTTC. The J gene is TRBJ2-5, the V gene TRBV7-8, with D possibly being TRBD1 (8 bases). The germline V gene encodes CDR1 SGHVS and CDR2 FQNEAQ. This CDR3 has 16 residues. The V gene lost 5 bases and the J gene lost 2 bases, with 18 bases spanning the gap. The whole variable domain, remainder taken from reference TRBV7-8 and TRBJ2-5, is GAGVSQSPRYKVAKRGQDVALRCDPISGHVSLFWYQQALGQGPEFLTYFQNEAQLDKSGLPSDRFFAERPEGSVSTLKIQRTQQEDSAVYLCASSPQRDRKQETQYFGPGTRLLVL.

The V gene is TRBV27, the J gene TRBJ2-6, with 9 bases that match TRBD1. Trimming at V came to 8 bases and at J to 0 bases, leaving 2 bases not matched to a gene. This CDR3 spans 15 amino acids. Germline lookup yields CDR1 MNHEY and CDR2 SMNVEV (reference sequence). CDR3 nucleotide sequence: TGTGCCAGCCGGACAGGGGCCTCTGGGGCCAACGTCCTGACTTTC. Amino acids: CASRTGASGANVLTF.

This clonotype was recorded once. The chain combines TRBV28 with TRBJ2-1, with no clear D. The V and J ends lost 4 bases and 6 bases respectively, with 7 bases between them. Germline loops: CDR1 MDHEN, CDR2 SYDVKM. The CDR3 is 12 residues long. The CDR3 DNA reads TGTGCCAGCAGTTCGGACGTCAATGAGCAGTTCTTC. Its protein product is CASSSDVNEQFF.